A selection of T cell receptor beta chains follows, all from one sample in a study of T cell responses to AZD1222 COVID-19 vaccine. The repertoire was sequenced with immunoSEQ multiplex PCR; TCRdb's copy has only in-frame clones and lacks some. This sample has tens of thousands of clones, with under 95% found just once. Here the sequenced sample was peripheral blood, taken on day 0 of AZD1222 vaccination. The source is an adult in good health. Each CDR3 is given with its conserved first and last residue. Size is omitted from some rows. Given values are once, few, many or a class for expanded clones.

>TRBV4-2|.|TRBJ1-2
CASSQATGYGYTF
>TRBV10-3|.|TRBJ2-3
CAISESAGAGRDTQYF
>TRBV30|few|TRBJ1-2
CAWSVRQGGGYTF
>TRBV25-1|.|TRBJ2-6
CASSDSGRPGANVLTF
>TRBV6-6|.|TRBJ2-3
CASSYSPDTQYF
>TRBV3-1/TRBV3-2|.|TRBJ1-1
CASSPEGGTEAFF
>TRBV5-4|.|TRBJ2-5
CASSFEGGPRKTQYF
>TRBV4-2|.|TRBJ1-4
CASSQGPAEINEKLFF
>TRBV6-5|.|TRBJ1-5
CATCTGPQGNQPQHF
>TRBV19|.|TRBJ1-1
CASTPGGSFNTEAFF
>TRBV27|once|TRBJ1-6
CASSLSGNSPLHF
>TRBV5-1|.|TRBJ1-3
CASSLGGNTIYF
>TRBV7-2|once|TRBJ2-2
CASSPLTGVVELFF
>TRBV4-2|.|TRBJ1-1
CASSQNTAAIGSPTEAFF
>TRBV24-1|.|TRBJ1-3
CATSDPGGRPGGNTIYF
>TRBV7-8|few|TRBJ1-3
CASSRARDPGGRNTIYF
>TRBV7-2|.|TRBJ2-5
CASSLDRGQETQYF
>TRBV2|.|TRBJ1-5
CASRKDRARHQPQHF
>TRBV13|.|TRBJ1-1
CASSTPDREAFF
>TRBV11-2|.|TRBJ2-1
CASSLGQGSYNEQFF
>TRBV2|.|TRBJ1-2
CASRETGGAYGYTF
>TRBV7-2|.|TRBJ2-3
CASSHKLDTQYF
>TRBV27|.|TRBJ2-2
CASSSQNTGELFF
>TRBV5-6|.|TRBJ1-1
CASSFGQRNTEAFF
>TRBV10-3|.|TRBJ2-7
CAISESTSGFKWDEQYF
>TRBV14|.|TRBJ2-3
CASSHPAGASTDTQYF
>TRBV6-1|few|TRBJ1-5
CASSAMGQHSNQPQHF
>TRBV30|.|TRBJ2-7
CAWSVLRDIPHEQYF
>TRBV11-1|once|TRBJ2-7
CASSLAGLAEFYEQYF
>TRBV5-5|.|TRBJ1-4
CASSLQYSENEKLFF
>TRBV9|.|TRBJ1-3
CASSVKGGVTENTIYF
>TRBV6-1|.|TRBJ1-5
CASSEVQGKNQPQHF
>TRBV25-1|.|TRBJ1-4
CASSEAGGRELFF
>TRBV5-1|.|TRBJ2-3
CASSPDPGQITDTQYF
>TRBV6-9|.|TRBJ2-7
CASNGTSGTYEQYF
>TRBV10-3|.|TRBJ1-4
CAIKQQGTYEKLFF
>TRBV5-1|.|TRBJ2-5
CASSTGQGRETQYF
>TRBV9|.|TRBJ2-2
CASSVTGTGWDTGELFF
>TRBV28|.|TRBJ1-3
CASSPGGKGGTIYF
>TRBV12-3/TRBV12-4|.|TRBJ1-5
CASSFSTQPQHF
>TRBV6-5|.|TRBJ1-2
CASSYRPSYGYTF
>TRBV5-1|.|TRBJ2-7
CASSLGGEVFYEQYF
>TRBV6-6|.|TRBJ1-6
CASSFKEPLHF
>TRBV2|.|TRBJ2-7
CASVVGGSDYEQYF
>TRBV9|.|TRBJ1-1
CASSAGTGLANTEAFF
>TRBV7-9|once|TRBJ2-2
CASSLSPDRGVTGELFF
>TRBV14|.|TRBJ2-1
CASSQDSREHGEQFF
>TRBV7-2|.|TRBJ2-2
CASSRPLAGVYGELFF
>TRBV7-2|once|TRBJ1-1
CASSSGGGTEAFF
>TRBV7-2|.|TRBJ2-5
CASSHIGPQETQYF
>TRBV12-3/TRBV12-4|.|TRBJ1-5
CASRAGYQPQHF
>TRBV4-2|.|TRBJ2-7
CASSQERGSYEQYF
>TRBV27|.|TRBJ1-1
CASSLGAGRGNTEAFF
>TRBV10-1|.|TRBJ1-4
CASSPSLDRDIEKLFF